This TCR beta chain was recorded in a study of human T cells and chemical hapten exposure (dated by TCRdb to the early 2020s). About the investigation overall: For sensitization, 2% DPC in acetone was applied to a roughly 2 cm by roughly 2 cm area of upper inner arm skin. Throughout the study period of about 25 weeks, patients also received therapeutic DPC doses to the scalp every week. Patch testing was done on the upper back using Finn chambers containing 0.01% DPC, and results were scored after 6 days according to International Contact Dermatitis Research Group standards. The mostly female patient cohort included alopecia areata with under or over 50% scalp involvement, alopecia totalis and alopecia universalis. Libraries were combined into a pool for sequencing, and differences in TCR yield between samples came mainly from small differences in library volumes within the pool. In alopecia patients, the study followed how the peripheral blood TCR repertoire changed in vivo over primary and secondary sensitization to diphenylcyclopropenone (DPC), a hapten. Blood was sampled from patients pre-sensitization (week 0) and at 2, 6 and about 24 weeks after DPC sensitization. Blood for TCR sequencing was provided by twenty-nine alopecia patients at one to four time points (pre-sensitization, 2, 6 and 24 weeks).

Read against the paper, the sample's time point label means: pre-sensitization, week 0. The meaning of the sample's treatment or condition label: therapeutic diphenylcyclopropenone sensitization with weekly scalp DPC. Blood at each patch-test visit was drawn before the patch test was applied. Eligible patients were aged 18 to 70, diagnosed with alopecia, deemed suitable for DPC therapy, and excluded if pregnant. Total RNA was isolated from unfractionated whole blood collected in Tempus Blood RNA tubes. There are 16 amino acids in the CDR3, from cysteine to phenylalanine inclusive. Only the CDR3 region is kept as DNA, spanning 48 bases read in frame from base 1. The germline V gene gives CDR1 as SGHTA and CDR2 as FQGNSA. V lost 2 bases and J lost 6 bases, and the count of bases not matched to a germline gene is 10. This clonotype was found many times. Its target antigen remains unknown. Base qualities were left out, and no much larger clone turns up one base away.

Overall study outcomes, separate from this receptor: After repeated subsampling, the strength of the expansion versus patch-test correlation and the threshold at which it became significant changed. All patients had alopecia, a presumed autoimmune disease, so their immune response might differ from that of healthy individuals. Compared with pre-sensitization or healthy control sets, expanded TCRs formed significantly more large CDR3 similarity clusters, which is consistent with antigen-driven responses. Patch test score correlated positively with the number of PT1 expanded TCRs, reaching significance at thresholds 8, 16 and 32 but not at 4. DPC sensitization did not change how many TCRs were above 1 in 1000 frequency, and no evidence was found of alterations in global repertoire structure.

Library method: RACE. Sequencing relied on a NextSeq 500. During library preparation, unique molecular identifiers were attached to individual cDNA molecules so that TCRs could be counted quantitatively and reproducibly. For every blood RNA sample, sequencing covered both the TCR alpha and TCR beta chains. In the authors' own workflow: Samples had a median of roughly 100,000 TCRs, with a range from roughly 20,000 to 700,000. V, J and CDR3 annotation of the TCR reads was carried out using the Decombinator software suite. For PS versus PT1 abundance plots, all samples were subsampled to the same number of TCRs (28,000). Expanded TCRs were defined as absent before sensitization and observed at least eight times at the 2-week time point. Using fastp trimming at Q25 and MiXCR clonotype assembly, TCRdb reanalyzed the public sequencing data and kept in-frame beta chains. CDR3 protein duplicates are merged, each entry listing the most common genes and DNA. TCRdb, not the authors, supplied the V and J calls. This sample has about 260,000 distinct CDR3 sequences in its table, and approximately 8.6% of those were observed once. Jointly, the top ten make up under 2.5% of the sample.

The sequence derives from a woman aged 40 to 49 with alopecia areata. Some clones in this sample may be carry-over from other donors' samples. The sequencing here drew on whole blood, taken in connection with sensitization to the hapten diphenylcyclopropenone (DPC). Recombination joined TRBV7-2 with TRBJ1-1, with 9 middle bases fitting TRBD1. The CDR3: CASSLYIGQGKAEAFF. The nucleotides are TGTGCCAGCAGCTTATACATCGGACAGGGGAAGGCTGAAGCTTTCTTT.